The 22 T cell receptor beta chains given below trace back to one sample, sequenced in a study of cytomegalovirus exposure and HLA in healthy donors. PCR employed 60 Vbeta and 13 Jbeta primers. Profiling relied on immunoSEQ multiplex PCR, and the TCRdb table lists in-frame clones only, not all of them. The specimen's table records 40,000 to 50,000 clones. Input material: PBMCs. These receptors came from a man younger than 45 in good health and CMV-seronegative.

The chain couples TRBV7-9 to TRBJ2-7; D is perhaps TRBD2 (5 bases). Trimming pared 2 bases from V and 3 bases from J, leaving 11 bases between. CDR3 length: 14 residues. Germline CDR1 SEHNR, CDR2 FQNEAQ (reference sequence). CDR3 sequence: CASSLSGIRYEQYF. The CDR3 nucleotides are TGTGCCAGCAGCTTAAGCGGAATACGCTACGAGCAGTACTTC.

The rearrangement joins TRBV4-1 to TRBJ1-4, with 8 bases that match TRBD1. The J segment lost 5 bases and the V segment lost 4 bases, leaving 3 bases of the junction unmatched. This CDR3 has 14 amino acids. Germline CDR1 is MGHRA and CDR2 is YSYEKL. CDR3 protein: CASSLGQGNEKLFF. CDR3 DNA sequence: TGCGCCAGCAGCCTCGGACAGGGAAATGAAAAACTGTTTTTT.

The CDR3 coding sequence is TGTGCCAGCAGCCCGCGGGACAGGTCTAATTCACCCCTCCACTTT. Amino acid sequence: CASSPRDRSNSPLHF. J is TRBJ1-6 and V is TRBV9; 8 nucleotides agree with TRBD1. V was clipped by 4 bases and J by 6 bases; unmatched bases: 6. The CDR3 covers 15 residues. Germline assignment: CDR1 SGDLS and CDR2 YYNGEE.

CDR3 protein: CASSLLGGDQETQYF. DNA for the CDR3: TGTGCCAGCAGTTTATTAGGGGGCGACCAAGAGACCCAGTACTTC. The V call is TRBV27, the J call TRBJ2-5; 7 bases map to TRBD1. The V and J ends lost 1 base and 0 bases, in that order; junction bases with no gene match: 2. The germline V gene has CDR1 MNHEY and CDR2 SMNVEV (reference sequence). The CDR3 covers 15 residues.

The chain has TRBV11-2 and TRBJ2-1, with D tentatively TRBD1 (6 bases). Trimming took off 5 bases at V and 2 bases at J, with 16 bases between the two ends. CDR1 is SGHAT and CDR2 is FQNNGV in the germline V gene. CDR3 length: 16 residues. CDR3: CASSLGQLLTYNEQFF. The DNA for the CDR3 is TGTGCCAGCAGCCTCGGACAGCTACTTACCTACAATGAGCAGTTCTTC.

The chain's CDR3 is CSARALSQAFF. As DNA, the CDR3 is TGCAGTGCTAGAGCTTTGTCCCAAGCTTTCTTT. The chain couples TRBV20-1 to TRBJ1-1; D gene uncertain. V gave up 1 base and J gave up 9 bases, with 9 bases separating them. The germline gives CDR1 DFQATT, CDR2 SNEGSKA (reference sequence). This CDR3 has 11 amino acids.

V is TRBV7-9 and J is TRBJ2-1; no reliable D call. V was clipped by 2 bases and J by 0 bases, with 8 bases between them. Germline CDR1 reads SEHNR; CDR2 reads FQNEAQ (reference sequence). The CDR3 is made up of 15 amino acids. CDR3 nucleotides: TGTGCCAGCAGCTTACTAACGAGCTCCTACAATGAGCAGTTCTTC. Amino acids: CASSLLTSSYNEQFF. The entire variable domain, with the rest obtained from reference TRBV7-9 and TRBJ2-1, is as follows: DTGVSQNPRHKITKRGQNVTFRCDPISEHNRLYWYRQTLGQGPEFLTYFQNEAQLEKSRLLSDRFSAERPKGSFSTLEIQRTEQGDSAMYLCASSLLTSSYNEQFFGPGTRLTVL.

The genes are TRBV9 and TRBJ2-6; 14 bases line up with TRBD2. Looked up from germline, CDR1 is SGDLS and CDR2 is YYNGEE. The CDR3 has 20 residues. After removal of 2 bases from V and 2 bases from J, the junction contained 9 bases not matched to a gene. The CDR3 sequence: CASSVPGTSGSFTGANVLTF. The CDR3 DNA is TGTGCCAGCAGCGTCCCCGGGACTAGCGGGAGCTTCACTGGGGCCAACGTCCTGACTTTC.

V usage is TRBV28 and J usage is TRBJ1-5; weak D call: TRBD1 (5 bases). The V and J ends lost 2 bases and 6 bases respectively, with 11 bases between them. The CDR3 runs to 14 residues. CDR1 and CDR2 (germline): MDHEN, SYDVKM. The CDR3 DNA reads as TGTGCCAGCAGTTTAGGGCAGGGTCGTCAGCCCCAGCATTTT. Translating gives CASSLGQGRQPQHF.

The rearrangement links TRBV29-1 to TRBJ1-1; perhaps TRBD1 as D (5 bases). V shed 4 bases and J shed 0 bases, with 9 bases lying between them. Germline V CDR1 and CDR2: SQVTM, ANQGSEA. The CDR3 extends over 13 amino acids. The CDR3 sequence: CSVGPGLNTEAFF. The CDR3 nucleotides read TGCAGCGTTGGCCCAGGGTTGAACACTGAAGCTTTCTTT. Full variable domain (rest looked up from reference TRBV29-1 and TRBJ1-1): SAVISQKPSRDICQRGTSLTIQCQVDSQVTMMFWYRQQPGQSLTLIATANQGSEATYESGFVIDKFPISRPNLTFSTLTVSNMSPEDSSIYLCSVGPGLNTEAFFGQGTRLTVV.

The J gene is TRBJ2-3, the V gene TRBV27; D might be TRBD2 (5 bases). CDR1 MNHEY and CDR2 SMNVEV come from the germline V gene (reference sequence). Trimming pared 6 bases from V and 1 base from J, leaving 17 bases between. The CDR3 contains 16 residues. CDR3 bases: TGTGCCAGCAGCCCTCTGGTAGGAGCGGGCACAGATACGCAGTATTTT. Protein product: CASSPLVGAGTDTQYF.

This chain links TRBV19 with TRBJ2-7, with 13 bases lining up with TRBD2. Germline-derived CDR1 and CDR2 are LNHDA and SQIVND (reference sequence). The CDR3 is 16 residues long. Trimming at V came to 5 bases and at J to 2 bases, leaving 6 bases not matched to a gene. CDR3 nucleotides: TGTGCCAGTAGTTTGACTAGCGGGAGGTGGACCTACGAGCAGTACTTC. It specifies CASSLTSGRWTYEQYF. Variable domain in full (rest from reference TRBV19 and TRBJ2-7): DGGITQSPKYLFRKEGQNVTLSCEQNLNHDAMYWYRQDPGQGLRLIYYSQIVNDFQKGDIAEGYSVSREKKESFPLTVTSAQKNPTAFYLCASSLTSGRWTYEQYFGPGTRLTVT.

The chain joins TRBV7-9 to TRBJ2-2; D is uncertain. The CDR3 runs 15 residues. The V end was cut by 9 bases, the J end by 1 base, with 15 bases between. Germline V gives CDR1 SEHNR, CDR2 FQNEAQ (reference sequence). The CDR3 region is CASAPQAGNTGELFF. The CDR3 DNA sequence: TGTGCCAGTGCCCCTCAGGCAGGGAACACCGGGGAGCTGTTTTTT.

This chain connects TRBV19 to TRBJ1-2; D is unclear. Trimming cost V 3 bases and J 4 bases, with 9 bases left between them. Germline CDR1 reads LNHDA; CDR2 reads SQIVND (reference sequence). The CDR3 has 13 amino acids. As DNA, the CDR3 is TGTGCCAGTAGTATCGGAGGCGGCTATGGCTACACCTTC. It encodes CASSIGGGYGYTF.

The J gene is TRBJ2-1, the V gene TRBV10-3; possibly TRBD2 for D (5 bases). Germline V gene lookup returns CDR1 ENHRY and CDR2 SYGVKD. Trimming pared 9 bases from V and 4 bases from J, leaving 22 bases between. This CDR3 is built from 16 residues. The CDR3 sequence: CAIQDSEGKGYNEQFF. The CDR3 nucleotides read TGTGCCATTCAGGATAGTGAGGGTAAAGGATACAATGAGCAGTTCTTC.

The CDR3 sequence is CASSFAYRGNTEAFF. DNA of the CDR3: TGTGCCAGCAGTTTCGCTTACAGGGGGAACACTGAAGCTTTCTTT. V gene TRBV6-5 combines with J gene TRBJ1-1, with 7 bases that match TRBD1. V lost 4 bases and J lost 1; bases outside the gene matches: 6. Germline assignment: CDR1 MNHEY and CDR2 SVGAGI. The length of the CDR3 is 15 residues.

The chain recombines TRBV6-1 with TRBJ2-5; perhaps TRBD2 as D (5 bases). This CDR3 contains 14 residues. Germline V gene data show CDR1 as MNHNS and CDR2 as SASEGT. V was shortened by 6 bases and J by 5 bases, with 16 bases between the two germline ends. The CDR3: CASRVPRIAETQYF. The CDR3 DNA follows: TGTGCCAGCAGGGTACCCCGGATAGCGGAGACCCAGTACTTC.

As to this clone: The junction differs from germline at one of its ends, possibly a read error. Other DNA sequences from this sample encode an identical CDR3 as well. This chain joins TRBV30 and TRBJ1-2; TRBD1 might be the D (6 bases). This CDR3 comprises 15 residues. CDR1 and CDR2 from the germline V gene are GTSNPN and SVGIG (reference sequence). CDR3: CAWSVVWTANYGYTF. The CDR3 DNA is TGTGCCTGGAGTGTGGTTTGGACAGCTAACTACGGCTACACCTTC.

The CDR3 sequence: CASSVSMGLAGGGTGELFF. The CDR3 DNA sequence: TGTGCCAGCAGCGTATCAATGGGACTAGCGGGAGGAGGCACCGGGGAGCTGTTTTTT. The chain links TRBV9 to TRBJ2-2; the match to TRBD2 covers 15 bases. The germline CDR1 and CDR2 sequences are SGDLS and YYNGEE. After removal of 1 base from V and 4 bases from J, the junction contained 8 bases not matched to a gene. This CDR3 comprises 19 residues.

The chain couples TRBV5-6 to TRBJ1-1, with 10 nucleotides matching TRBD1. CDR1 is SGHDT and CDR2 is YYEEEE in the germline V gene. Trimming at V came to 3 bases and at J to 1 base, leaving 9 bases not matched to a gene. This CDR3 contains 17 residues. The CDR3 region is CASSSRQGARRNTEAFF. CDR3 coding DNA: TGTGCCAGCAGCTCCAGACAGGGGGCGAGGCGGAACACTGAAGCTTTCTTT.

The chain couples TRBV4-1 to TRBJ1-1; D ambiguous. V was clipped by 2 bases and J by 11 bases, with 15 bases between them. CDR1 MGHRA and CDR2 YSYEKL come from the germline V gene. The CDR3 is 13 residues long. DNA of the CDR3: TGCGCCAGCAGCCAACGGTACGGGAAAGAGGCTTTCTTT. It yields the protein CASSQRYGKEAFF.

J is TRBJ2-3 and V is TRBV6-6; TRBD2 matches 8 bases. Germline V gives CDR1 MNHNY, CDR2 SVGAGI (reference sequence). The CDR3 has 15 amino acids. V was clipped by 2 bases and J by 5 bases; unmatched bases: 6. CDR3 DNA sequence: TGTGCCAGCAGTTACGAAGCGGGAGTGAAAGATACGCAGTATTTT. This gives the protein CASSYEAGVKDTQYF.